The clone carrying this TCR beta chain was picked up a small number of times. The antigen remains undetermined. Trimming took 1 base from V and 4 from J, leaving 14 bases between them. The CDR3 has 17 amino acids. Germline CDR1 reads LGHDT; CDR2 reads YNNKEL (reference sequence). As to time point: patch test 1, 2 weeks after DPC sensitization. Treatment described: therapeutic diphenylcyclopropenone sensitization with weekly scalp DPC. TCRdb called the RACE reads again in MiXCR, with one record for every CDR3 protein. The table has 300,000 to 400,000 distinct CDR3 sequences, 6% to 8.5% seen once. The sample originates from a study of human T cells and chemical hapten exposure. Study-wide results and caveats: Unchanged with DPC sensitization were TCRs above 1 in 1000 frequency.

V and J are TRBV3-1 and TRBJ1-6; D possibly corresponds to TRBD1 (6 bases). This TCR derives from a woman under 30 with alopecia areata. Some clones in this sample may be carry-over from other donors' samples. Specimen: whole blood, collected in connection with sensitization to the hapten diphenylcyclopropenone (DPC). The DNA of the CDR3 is TGTGCCAGCAGCCAAGTGGGGGGGGCGTTATATAATTCACCCCTCCACTTT. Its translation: CASSQVGGALYNSPLHF.